The 25 T cell receptor beta chains below come from one sample, sequenced in a study of blood T cell repertoires in COVID-19. The protocol was immunoSEQ multiplex PCR, while the TCRdb copy is restricted to in-frame clones and leaves out a portion. The sample comprises hundreds of thousands of clones, around 84% of which are singletons, and 18% rests with the top ten. Input material: peripheral blood. These receptors were obtained from a woman older than 75 with active or convalescent COVID-19.

The rearrangement joins TRBV11-3 to TRBJ2-2; 9 nucleotides match TRBD1. This CDR3 region has 15 residues. Germline V gene data show CDR1 as SGHNT and CDR2 as YENEEA. After removal of 1 base from V and 4 bases from J, the junction contained 1 base not matched to a gene. The CDR3 DNA reads as TGTGCCAGCAGCTTAGGGACAGGGGCCACCGGGGAGCTGTTTTTT. This sequence encodes CASSLGTGATGELFF.

The genes are TRBV25-1 and TRBJ2-7; 14 bases match TRBD2. This CDR3 has 16 amino acids. Germline lookup yields CDR1 MGHDK and CDR2 SYGVNS. Losses at the gene ends were 1 base for V and 5 bases for J; bases not matched to a gene: 4. CDR3 coding DNA: TGTGCCAGCAGTGAATTGGGACTAGCGGGAGAGGACGAGCAGTACTTC. Protein sequence: CASSELGLAGEDEQYF.

V gene TRBV29-1 combines with J gene TRBJ1-2, with 7 bases matching TRBD1. There are 17 residues in the CDR3. With V trimmed by 7 bases and J by 4 bases, 21 bases remained unmatched. Germline V gene sequence: CDR1 SQVTM, CDR2 ANQGSEA. For the CDR3, the DNA is TGCAGCGCCTTGGGAGAGGGATCAGGGGGTAGGGGCTATGGCTACACCTTC. It is translated as CSALGEGSGGRGYGYTF.

This clone was seen repeatedly, ten times or more. The rearrangement links TRBV25-1 to TRBJ1-4; a weak D match, TRBD1 (6 bases). The CDR3 contains 14 residues. The V end lost 3 bases, the J end lost 8 bases, and 13 bases lay between the germline ends. Germline V gene lookup returns CDR1 MGHDK and CDR2 SYGVNS. The CDR3 protein is CASSDAGAGEKLFF. In DNA, the CDR3 is TGTGCCAGCAGTGATGCAGGGGCCGGGGAAAAACTGTTTTTT. Using reference TRBV25-1 and TRBJ1-4 for the parts outside the CDR3, the full variable domain is EADIYQTPRYLVIGTGKKITLECSQTMGHDKMYWYQQDPGMELHLIHYSYGVNSTEKGDLSSESTVSRIRTEHFPLTLESARPSHTSQYLCASSDAGAGEKLFFGSGTQLSVL.

This clone was seen just once. This rearrangement joins TRBV6-5 to TRBJ1-2, with 7 nucleotides matching TRBD1. CDR1 and CDR2 (germline): MNHEY, SVGAGI. The CDR3 has 13 residues. V dropped 4 bases and J dropped 2; count of bases not matched to a gene: 1. The CDR3 DNA reads TGTGCCAGCAGTTCGACAGGGAACTATGGCTACACCTTC. Its translation: CASSSTGNYGYTF.

This chain joins TRBV19 and TRBJ2-3; the match to TRBD1 covers 8 bases. Germline loops: CDR1 LNHDA, CDR2 SQIVND (reference sequence). The ends lost 3 bases at V and 4 bases at J; junction bases unmatched: 12. The CDR3 has 17 residues. As DNA, the CDR3 is TGTGCCAGTAGTATCATTGCAGGGGGCATGAGGCCAGATACGCAGTATTTT. Translating it yields CASSIIAGGMRPDTQYF.

V gene TRBV5-4 combines with J gene TRBJ2-5; TRBD2 matches at 9 bases. CDR1 is SGHNT, CDR2 YYREEE, per germline (reference sequence). The CDR3 totals 16 residues. V dropped 0 bases and J dropped 4; count of bases not matched to a gene: 7. The CDR3 here is CASSLEASGMGETQYF. DNA of the CDR3: TGTGCCAGCAGCTTGGAGGCTAGCGGGATGGGAGAGACCCAGTACTTC.

The chain carries TRBV28 and TRBJ2-3; tentative D call: TRBD2 (5 bases). CDR1 and CDR2 from the germline V gene are MDHEN and SYDVKM. The V gene lost 3 bases and the J gene lost 9 bases, with 10 bases spanning the gap. This CDR3 contains 12 residues. The CDR3 loop reads CASSLRVGTQYF. In DNA form, the CDR3 reads TGTGCCAGCAGTTTGAGGGTAGGGACGCAGTATTTT.

V and J are TRBV7-2 and TRBJ1-2; D is ambiguous. V lost 6 bases and J 0 bases, leaving 11 bases between the germline ends. Germline V gives CDR1 SGHTA, CDR2 FQGNSA. The CDR3 covers 14 residues. The CDR3 nucleotides are TGTGCCAGCAGACGGGGTTCCCCTAACTATGGCTACACCTTC. This encodes CASRRGSPNYGYTF.

For the CDR3, the DNA is TGTGCCAGCGTATGGGGAGTAGGAGTTAGCGAGCAGTACTTC. Amino acid sequence: CASVWGVGVSEQYF. The rearrangement uses TRBV6-6 and TRBJ2-7, with D maybe TRBD2 (5 bases). Germline V gene data show CDR1 as MNHNY and CDR2 as SVGAGI (reference sequence). Trimming left V 8 bases short and J 6 bases short, with 20 bases between. CDR3 length equals 14 residues.

The V call is TRBV6-2 or TRBV6-3, the J call TRBJ2-7; D perhaps matches TRBD1 (6 bases). Trimming took 6 bases from V and 0 from J, leaving 9 bases between them. This CDR3 has 13 residues. Germline V gene data show CDR1 as MNHEY and CDR2 as SVGEGT. CDR3 region: CASSKTGSYEQYF. CDR3 coding DNA: TGTGCCAGCAGCAAGACAGGCTCCTACGAGCAGTACTTC.

This chain links TRBV10-2 with TRBJ2-7; TRBD2 might be the D (6 bases). The CDR3 totals 19 residues. Looked up from germline, CDR1 is WSHSY and CDR2 is SAAADI. Between the trimmed V and J ends, which lost 3 bases and 1 base, there was a span of 25 bases. CDR3 sequence: CASSDPLGGTKRGSYEQYF. CDR3 DNA sequence: TGCGCCAGCAGTGATCCCCTCGGCGGGACGAAACGGGGGTCCTACGAGCAGTACTTC.

V usage is TRBV18 and J usage is TRBJ1-1, with a possible D match to TRBD1 (6 bases). This CDR3 region has 17 residues. CDR1 and CDR2 from the germline V gene are KGHSH and LQKENI. The germline V and J ends were trimmed by 3 bases and 4 bases, with 21 bases remaining between them. CDR3 loop: CASSPSGDILTGTEAFF. In DNA form, the CDR3 reads TGTGCCAGCTCACCTTCCGGGGACATCCTGACGGGCACTGAAGCTTTCTTT.

The sample holds one count of this clone. The V call is TRBV7-6, the J call TRBJ2-6; D uncertain. V lost 5 bases and J 0 bases, leaving 14 bases between the germline ends. CDR3 size: 17 residues. Germline values: CDR1 SGHVS, CDR2 FNYEAQ. CDR3 region: CASSPQMGSSGANVLTF. The CDR3, as DNA: TGTGCCAGCAGCCCCCAGATGGGCTCCTCTGGGGCCAACGTCCTGACTTTC.

The J gene is TRBJ2-7, the V gene TRBV2, with 9 positions matching TRBD2. J lost 7 bases, V lost 6 bases, and 13 bases had no gene match. In germline, CDR1 is SNHLY, CDR2 FYNNEI. The CDR3 contains 15 residues. CDR3 sequence reads: CASRGVAGVSVEQYF. DNA of the CDR3: TGTGCCAGCAGGGGAGTAGCGGGAGTTAGTGTGGAGCAGTACTTC. Looking up the rest from reference TRBV2 and TRBJ2-7 gives the full variable domain: EPEVTQTPSHQVTQMGQEVILRCVPISNHLYFYWYRQILGQKVEFLVSFYNNEISEKSEIFDDQFSVERPDGSNFTLKIRSTKLEDSAMYFCASRGVAGVSVEQYFGPGTRLTVT.

The chain recombines TRBV5-4 with TRBJ2-7, with a tentative D call TRBD2 (6 bases). The CDR3 extends over 15 amino acids. V dropped 0 bases and J dropped 2 bases, with 12 bases sitting between them. The germline V gene has CDR1 SGHNT and CDR2 YYREEE (reference sequence). The CDR3 spells CASSLGGRGTYEQYF. CDR3 DNA: TGTGCCAGCAGCTTGGGAGGCCGGGGGACCTACGAGCAGTACTTC.

The rearrangement links TRBV4-2 to TRBJ2-1; D might be TRBD2 (6 bases). Trimming pared 0 bases from V and 12 bases from J, leaving 15 bases between. Germline-derived CDR1 and CDR2 are LGHNA and YNFKEQ. The CDR3 runs to 14 residues. This CDR3 reads CASSQEEGRGPQFF. CDR3 nucleotide sequence: TGTGCCAGCAGCCAAGAAGAGGGGCGGGGACCGCAGTTCTTC.

This chain links TRBV12-3 or TRBV12-4 with TRBJ2-3; TRBD1 might be the D (5 bases). The ends were cut back, 1 base at V and 8 bases at J, with 10 bases in the middle. The length of the CDR3 is 13 residues. CDR3 loop: CASSLGVRGTQYF. CDR3 nucleotide sequence: TGTGCCAGCAGTTTAGGGGTTAGGGGTACGCAGTATTTT.

The gene calls are TRBV7-2 and TRBJ2-1, with 11 bases that match TRBD2. Losses at the gene ends were 5 bases for V and 4 bases for J; bases not matched to a gene: 4. The CDR3 contains 15 residues. The germline gives CDR1 SGHTA, CDR2 FQGNSA. CDR3 sequence: CASSLTSGVYNEQFF. The CDR3 DNA reads TGTGCCAGCAGCCTGACTAGCGGGGTATACAATGAGCAGTTCTTC. Filled out from reference TRBV7-2 and TRBJ2-1, the complete variable domain reads GAGVSQSPSNKVTEKGKDVELRCDPISGHTALYWYRQSLGQGLEFLIYFQGNSAPDKSGLPSDRFSAERTGGSVSTLTIQRTQQEDSAVYLCASSLTSGVYNEQFFGPGTRLTVL.

This chain uses TRBV2 with TRBJ1-6, with TRBD1 matching over 8 bases. This CDR3 is 14 amino acids long. J was trimmed by 4 bases and V by 8 bases; bases with no gene match: 4. Germline V gene data show CDR1 as SNHLY and CDR2 as FYNNEI. This CDR3 reads CASRDRTYNSPLHF. CDR3 DNA sequence: TGTGCCAGCCGGGACAGGACGTATAATTCACCCCTCCACTTT.

This clone was detected a few times. The gene calls are TRBV7-7 and TRBJ1-2; possible D gene TRBD1, 6 bases. The CDR3 is 14 residues long. Trimming shortened V by 4 bases and J by 2 bases, and 11 bases separated the two germline ends. CDR1 SSHAT and CDR2 FNYEAQ come from the germline V gene (reference sequence). CDR3 bases: TGTGCCAGCAGCTCCGCTCAGGGGAACTATGGCTACACCTTC. Its protein product is CASSSAQGNYGYTF.

The DNA for the CDR3 is TGTGCCAGCAGCCCATCATCCAGGGAGGGCAATGAGCAGTTCTTC. The encoded protein is CASSPSSREGNEQFF. The chain links TRBV11-2 to TRBJ2-1, with TRBD2 identical over 7 bases. The germline V gene has CDR1 SGHAT and CDR2 FQNNGV. V shed 5 bases, J shed 6 bases, and the junction held 10 bases outside the gene matches. The CDR3 covers 15 residues. The variable domain in full, with the rest retrieved from reference TRBV11-2 and TRBJ2-1, is EAGVAQSPRYKIIEKRQSVAFWCNPISGHATLYWYQQILGQGPKLLIQFQNNGVVDDSQLPKDRFSAERLKGVDSTLKIQPAKLEDSAVYLCASSPSSREGNEQFFGPGTRLTVL.

A single count supports this clone. V usage is TRBV18 and J usage is TRBJ1-2; 9 nucleotides line up with TRBD1. The trim removed 1 base at V and 5 bases at J, leaving 5 bases unmatched. The V gene's germline CDR1 is KGHSH and CDR2 LQKENI. CDR3 size: 15 residues. CDR3 sequence (DNA): TGTGCCAGCTCACCACGGACAGGGGACCCTTATGGCTACACCTTC. Translated, it gives CASSPRTGDPYGYTF.

This clone was seen just once. The rearrangement joins TRBV6-2 or TRBV6-3 to TRBJ1-5, with 10 bases lining up with TRBD1. Germline V gene lookup returns CDR1 MNHEY and CDR2 SVGEGT. This CDR3 spans 15 amino acids. Trimming cost V 6 bases and J 5 bases; bases outside gene matches: 7. In DNA, the CDR3 is TGTGCCAGCAGGCCTCGAGGACAGGGGGATCAGCCCCAGCATTTT. Protein product: CASRPRGQGDQPQHF.

This clone was picked up one time. This rearrangement joins TRBV7-2 to TRBJ2-1; 11 bases are a match to TRBD2. The CDR3 has 19 amino acids. Trimming removed 5 bases from V and 0 bases from J; junction bases left unmatched: 12. Germline CDR1 SGHTA, CDR2 FQGNSA. CDR3 coding DNA: TGTGCCAGCAGCAAGAGGGTAGCGGGGGGGCTGAGCTCCTACAATGAGCAGTTCTTC. It translates to CASSKRVAGGLSSYNEQFF.